This TCR beta chain comes out of a study of blood T cell repertoires in COVID-19. Study background: The study drew acute and convalescent COVID-19 samples from the United States, Italy and Spain. Sources were T cells, B-cell-depleted T cells, or PBMCs; the material itself was cDNA or gDNA.

Sequencing was performed with immunoSEQ multiplex PCR; in TCRdb, only in-frame clones are kept and a portion is missing. This sample has 300,000 or so clones, with 85% to 90% found just once. CDR3 length equals 13 residues. Germline CDR1 reads KGHSH; CDR2 reads LQKENI. V shed 3 bases and J 8 bases; nucleotides not matched to a gene: 4. The sequenced material came from peripheral blood. The chain is built from TRBV18 and TRBJ1-2; 9 bases match TRBD1. The receptor's source is a middle-aged woman with acute or convalescent COVID-19. In nucleotides, the CDR3 is TGTGCCAGCTCACCTTCGACAGGGGGAGGCTACACCTTC. It specifies CASSPSTGGGYTF.